One sample yielded the 21 T cell receptor beta chains listed below, sequenced in a study of monozygotic twins with inflammatory bowel disease. TCRdb reprocessed the 5' RACE reads and keeps a single row for each CDR3 protein, giving no DNA. This sample contains just over 300,000 distinct CDR3 sequences. The material sequenced was blood. The receptors here all came from a human donor with ulcerative colitis or Crohn's disease, or a healthy co-twin of an affected twin (not recorded which).

The V gene is TRBV7-2, the J gene TRBJ1-1; the TCRdb call, TRBD1, lacks DNA for checking. Germline V lookup: CDR1 SGHTA, CDR2 FQGNSA. This CDR3 is built from 14 residues. CDR3 loop: CASSWSGTNTEAFF.

The chain joins TRBV6-2 or TRBV6-3 to TRBJ2-1. In germline, CDR1 is MNHEY, CDR2 SVGEGT. This CDR3 is 17 amino acids long. The CDR3 is CASSLPVWDGNGFPQFF.

The rearrangement uses TRBV7-2 and TRBJ2-3; lacking DNA, the TRBD2 call made by TCRdb goes unchecked. The CDR3 extends over 22 amino acids. Germline CDR1 SGHTA, CDR2 FQGNSA. Here the CDR3 reads CASSLLGLAGGRLGVGTDTQYF. Based on the CDR3 plus reference TRBV7-2 and TRBJ2-3, the full variable domain is GAGVSQSPSNKVTEKGKDVELRCDPISGHTALYWYRQSLGQGLEFLIYFQGNSAPDKSGLPSDRFSAERTGGSVSTLTIQRTQQEDSAVYLCASSLLGLAGGRLGVGTDTQYFGPGTRLTVL.

The rearrangement links TRBV4-3 to TRBJ1-5. This CDR3 has 14 amino acids. Per germline, CDR1 LGHNA and CDR2 YSLEER. This CDR3 is CASSQWGSNQPQHF.

The chain recombines TRBV20-1 with TRBJ1-5; TCRdb indicates TRBD1, and absent DNA this call remains unverified. The CDR3 loop spans 16 amino acids. Germline V gene data show CDR1 as DFQATT and CDR2 as SNEGSKA (reference sequence). CDR3 protein: CSAPRTGTGINQPQHF.

This chain connects TRBV4-3 to TRBJ2-3; TCRdb gives TRBD2 as the D gene, but with no DNA this cannot be confirmed. CDR1 LGHNA and CDR2 YSLEER come from the germline V gene. This CDR3 is built from 18 residues. The CDR3 region is CASSQDIRTSGFTDTQYF.

The gene calls are TRBV5-1 and TRBJ2-1. In germline, CDR1 is SGHRS, CDR2 YFSETQ. This CDR3 spans 16 amino acids. CDR3 sequence reads: CASSLEAYDPYNEQFF.

The rearrangement links TRBV12-3 or TRBV12-4 to TRBJ1-5. The CDR3 has 13 residues. CDR3 sequence reads: CASSLAGRQPQHF.

The V gene is TRBV2, the J gene TRBJ2-7; no DNA is available, so the TRBD1 call from TCRdb remains unchecked. Germline values: CDR1 SNHLY, CDR2 FYNNEI. The CDR3 sequence is 15 residues long. CDR3 sequence reads: CASSASGQFGDEQYF. The variable domain in full, completed from reference TRBV2 and TRBJ2-7, reads EPEVTQTPSHQVTQMGQEVILRCVPISNHLYFYWYRQILGQKVEFLVSFYNNEISEKSEIFDDQFSVERPDGSNFTLKIRSTKLEDSAMYFCASSASGQFGDEQYFGPGTRLTVT.

The V and J genes are TRBV30 and TRBJ1-6; the D gene TCRdb calls, TRBD1, cannot be checked with no DNA. Germline V gene data show CDR1 as GTSNPN and CDR2 as SVGIG (reference sequence). The CDR3 spans 15 residues. CDR3 loop: CAWSVFTGGNSPLHF.

The genes are TRBV29-1 and TRBJ2-5. CDR3 size: 11 residues. CDR1 SQVTM and CDR2 ANQGSEA come from the germline V gene. The chain's CDR3 is CSVEGEETQYF.

The chain joins TRBV6-6 to TRBJ2-2; TCRdb picks TRBD1, but there is no DNA to check that call. The CDR3 is 12 residues long. Germline V gives CDR1 MNHNY, CDR2 SVGAGI (reference sequence). The CDR3 spells CASRDSTGELFF.

The genes are TRBV27 and TRBJ2-1; the TRBD1 assignment by TCRdb is unverifiable without DNA. The germline V gene has CDR1 MNHEY and CDR2 SMNVEV (reference sequence). This CDR3 has 16 residues. The CDR3 protein is CASSFPGQGEDNEQFF.

V and J are TRBV15 and TRBJ2-7. The CDR3 consists of 13 residues. Germline lookup yields CDR1 LNHNV and CDR2 YYDKDF (reference sequence). The CDR3 region is CATSRTSAYEQYF.

V is TRBV20-1 and J is TRBJ2-7. Germline CDR1 is DFQATT and CDR2 is SNEGSKA (reference sequence). This CDR3 contains 15 residues. CDR3 residues: CSARDPGIKTYEQYF.

The chain has TRBV24-1 and TRBJ1-6; no DNA is available, so the TRBD1 call from TCRdb remains unchecked. CDR1 is KGHDR and CDR2 is SFDVKD in the germline V gene. The CDR3 spans 17 residues. CDR3 protein: CATSDPDRVSYNSPLHF.

The rearrangement joins TRBV10-2 to TRBJ2-1; no DNA is available, so the TRBD2 call from TCRdb remains unchecked. CDR3 length: 18 residues. CDR1 WSHSY and CDR2 SAAADI come from the germline V gene. The CDR3 loop is CASSEGGTSGHAYNEQFF.

This rearrangement joins TRBV12-3 or TRBV12-4 to TRBJ1-2; the D call of TRBD1 rests on TCRdb alone, since no DNA is present to check it. CDR3 length: 15 residues. CDR3 sequence: CASSRTTGSTYGYTF.

The chain joins TRBV5-1 to TRBJ2-3. The CDR3 loop spans 14 amino acids. The germline CDR1 and CDR2 sequences are SGHRS and YFSETQ. CDR3 loop: CASRHALGTDTQYF.

The genes are TRBV6-2 or TRBV6-3 and TRBJ1-5; TCRdb picks TRBD1, but there is no DNA to check that call. This CDR3 has 13 amino acids. Germline CDR1 reads MNHEY; CDR2 reads SVGEGT. CDR3 region: CASRDRGRQPQHF.

This chain connects TRBV4-3 to TRBJ2-7; the D call of TRBD1 rests on TCRdb alone, since no DNA is present to check it. Germline values: CDR1 LGHNA, CDR2 YSLEER. The CDR3 extends over 15 amino acids. The CDR3 protein is CASSQDRQGRDEQYF.